This section outlines one T cell receptor beta chain sequence together with its context. This specimen comes from a study of blood T cell repertoires in COVID-19. Generated by immunoSEQ multiplex PCR, the TCRdb table keeps only in-frame clones and is missing some. In the table there are about 120,000 clones, more than 75% of which are singletons. The germline V and J ends were trimmed by 8 bases and 7 bases, with 20 bases remaining between them. CDR1 MDHEN and CDR2 SYDVKM come from the germline V gene. This CDR3 region has 14 residues. The chain joins TRBV28 to TRBJ1-2; D is possibly TRBD1 (6 bases). The clonotype originates from a man between 60 and 75 years old with acute or convalescent COVID-19. Material for sequencing was peripheral blood. CDR3 sequence (DNA): TGTGCCAGCCAAGGGGGGGATTCCTCGGGTGGCTACACCTTC. Its translation: CASQGGDSSGGYTF.